The clone carrying this T cell receptor (beta chain) was seen a few times. What it recognizes is unknown. MiXCR was run by TCRdb on the RT-PCR reads, yielding one entry per CDR3 protein. The sample carries roughly 520,000 distinct CDR3 sequences, 25% recorded once. This entry is derived from a study of response to subunit inactivated influenza vaccine. Study results and caveats: The authors suggested that every seasonal influenza vaccination recruits few new T cells.

CDR3 length: 16 residues. Germline V gene lookup returns CDR1 SGHTA and CDR2 FQGNSA. Trimming removed 2 bases at V and 0 bases at J, with 13 bases between. The receptor was isolated from a man aged 45 to 65 who received an inactivated influenza vaccine. This chain links TRBV7-2 with TRBJ1-2, with unresolved D. The starting material was CD4+ T cells sorted from PBMCs, obtained more than 4 days after vaccination. The CDR3 is CASSLTGTEPNYGYTF. Written as DNA, the CDR3 is TGTGCCAGCAGCTTAACGGGAACCGAACCTAACTATGGCTACACCTTC.